This record covers a single T cell receptor beta chain. Its cognate antigen is unknown. The data were taken from a study of cytomegalovirus exposure and HLA in healthy donors. Study background: The approximately 120 validation repertoires were produced on the same platform as the 650 or so repertoires of the first cohort. This was reported in a later analysis.

Regarding the study as a whole: Researchers reported that three CMV-associated chains were confirmed in vitro as CMV antigen-specific. Generally TCR sequences proved uncommon, though certain public TCRs appeared in numerous donors.

Germline CDR1 is SGHTA and CDR2 is FQGNSA. V was pared by 5 bases and J by 2 bases, with 15 bases between. The CDR3 has 15 amino acids. The method was immunoSEQ multiplex PCR; TCRdb's version includes in-frame clones alone and lacks a portion of them. The table shows 250,000 or so clones, with about 87% occurring only once. The J gene is TRBJ2-5, the V gene TRBV7-2; tentative D call: TRBD2 (5 bases). Sequencing input: PBMCs. The receptor's source is a man younger than 35 in good health and CMV-seronegative. The CDR3 DNA is TGTGCCAGCAGCCCTACACGGGGAGTACAAGAGACCCAGTACTTC. Translated, it gives CASSPTRGVQETQYF.